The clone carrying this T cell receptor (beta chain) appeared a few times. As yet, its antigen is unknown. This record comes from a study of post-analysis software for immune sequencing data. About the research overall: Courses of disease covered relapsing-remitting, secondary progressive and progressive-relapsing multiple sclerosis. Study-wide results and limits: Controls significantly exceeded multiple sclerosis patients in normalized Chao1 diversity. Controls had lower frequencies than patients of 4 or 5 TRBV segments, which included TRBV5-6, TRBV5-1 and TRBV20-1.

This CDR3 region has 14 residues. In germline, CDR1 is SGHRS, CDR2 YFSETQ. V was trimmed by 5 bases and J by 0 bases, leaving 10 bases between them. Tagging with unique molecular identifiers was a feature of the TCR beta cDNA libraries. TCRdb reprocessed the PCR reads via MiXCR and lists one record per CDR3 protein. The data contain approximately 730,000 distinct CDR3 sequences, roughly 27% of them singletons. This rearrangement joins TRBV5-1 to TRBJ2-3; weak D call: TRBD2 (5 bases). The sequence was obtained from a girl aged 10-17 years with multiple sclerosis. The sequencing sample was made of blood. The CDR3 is CASRRSGSTDTQYF. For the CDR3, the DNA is TGCGCCAGCAGGAGATCGGGGAGCACAGATACGCAGTATTTT.